These 23 T cell receptor beta chains share one sample of origin, sequenced in a study of shared clonotypes between healthy human individuals. Sequenced by immunoSEQ multiplex PCR; TCRdb stores in-frame clones only, minus some. Of 1.5 million to 2.5 million clones listed, about 95% are singletons. Naive CD8 cells lacked CD45RO and underwent positive selection for CCR7, leaving out terminally differentiated effector memory CD45RA+ cells. What was sequenced was naive CD8+ T cells sorted from blood. These receptors all stem from a man between 18 and 35 years old in good health.

The chain couples TRBV30 to TRBJ2-5, with no clear D. The CDR3 totals 12 residues. Germline assignment: CDR1 GTSNPN and CDR2 SVGIG (reference sequence). V dropped 2 bases and J dropped 5 bases, with 9 bases sitting between them. CDR3 amino acids: CAWSTLGETQYF. The CDR3 DNA follows: TGTGCCTGGAGTACCCTGGGGGAGACCCAGTACTTC.

The CDR3 DNA sequence: TGTGCCAGCTCACCACCGTTCGGGGGGGGTCAAGAGACCCAGTACTTC. Its protein is CASSPPFGGGQETQYF. The chain has TRBV18 and TRBJ2-5, with 8 bases lining up with TRBD2. Germline V CDR1 and CDR2: KGHSH, LQKENI. Trimming cost V 0 bases and J 2 bases; bases outside gene matches: 5. CDR3 length: 16 residues.

A single count supports this clone. The V call is TRBV5-6, the J call TRBJ1-1; unclear D gene. Germline V gives CDR1 SGHDT, CDR2 YYEEEE. With 4 bases removed from V and 8 bases from J, the gap between germline ends came to 9 bases. This CDR3 spans 11 amino acids. The CDR3 spells CASSDPREAFF. The CDR3 nucleotides are TGTGCCAGCAGCGACCCCCGGGAAGCTTTCTTT.

In this sample, this clone turned up once. The V and J genes are TRBV9 and TRBJ2-3; D possibly corresponds to TRBD2 (6 bases). Trimming left V 3 bases short and J 5 bases short, with 16 bases between. The CDR3 loop spans 15 amino acids. Germline CDR1 and CDR2: SGDLS and YYNGEE. CDR3 protein: CASSETSTVGDTQYF. Here the CDR3 DNA reads TGTGCCAGCAGCGAGACTAGTACAGTTGGAGATACGCAGTATTTT.

The rearrangement uses TRBV13 and TRBJ2-7; D might be TRBD2 (6 bases). The V end lost 5 bases, the J end lost 3 bases, and 17 bases lay between the germline ends. CDR3 length equals 15 residues. Germline values: CDR1 PRHDT, CDR2 FYEKMQ (reference sequence). The CDR3 DNA is TGTGCCAGCAGCGCTTCACTGGGAGGATACTACGAGCAGTACTTC. Amino acid sequence: CASSASLGGYYEQYF.

The rearrangement links TRBV5-4 to TRBJ2-1; tentatively, D is TRBD2 (7 bases). Germline V lookup: CDR1 SGHNT, CDR2 YYREEE (reference sequence). The CDR3 sequence is 14 residues long. Trimming pared 2 bases from V and 9 bases from J, leaving 15 bases between. The CDR3 sequence: CASSFGGGPGEQFF. The CDR3 DNA follows: TGTGCCAGCAGCTTTGGGGGGGGCCCTGGTGAGCAGTTCTTC.

The rearrangement links TRBV19 to TRBJ1-2, with D possibly matching TRBD1 (6 bases). V was clipped by 3 bases and J by 5 bases, with 13 bases between them. Germline V CDR1 and CDR2: LNHDA, SQIVND (reference sequence). CDR3 length: 14 amino acids. The chain's CDR3 is CASSISGTHYGYTF. In DNA form, the CDR3 reads TGTGCCAGTAGTATTTCCGGGACACATTATGGCTACACCTTC.

The chain carries TRBV27 and TRBJ2-2; 14 bases align to TRBD2. The junction had 4 bases not matched to a gene; V was cut back by 1 base and J by 3 bases. CDR3 size: 18 residues. CDR1 and CDR2 (germline): MNHEY, SMNVEV (reference sequence). The CDR3 loop is CASSLWGLAGDDTGELFF. CDR3 in DNA: TGTGCCAGCAGTTTATGGGGACTAGCGGGAGATGACACCGGGGAGCTGTTTTTT.

On this clone: Other DNA sequences in this sample translate to the same CDR3. The rearrangement joins TRBV27 to TRBJ2-7, with D maybe TRBD1 (5 bases). The CDR3 consists of 13 residues. The V end was cut by 6 bases, the J end by 1 base, with 10 bases between. Germline V lookup: CDR1 MNHEY, CDR2 SMNVEV (reference sequence). CDR3 amino acids: CASSEGVSYEQYF. CDR3 coding DNA: TGTGCCAGCAGCGAAGGGGTGTCCTACGAGCAGTACTTC.

The chain couples TRBV6-1 to TRBJ2-6, with D unclear. Per the germline V gene, CDR1 is MNHNS and CDR2 is SASEGT. V lost 2 bases to trimming and J lost 0 bases, with 11 bases between them. CDR3 length: 17 residues. CDR3 region: CASSELYSSSGANVLTF. The CDR3 DNA is TGTGCCAGCAGTGAATTGTATAGTAGCTCTGGGGCCAACGTCCTGACTTTC.

The chain is built from TRBV4-1 and TRBJ2-7; D ambiguous. CDR3 length: 15 residues. Between the trimmed V and J ends, which lost 4 bases and 2 bases, there was a span of 15 bases. Germline V gives CDR1 MGHRA, CDR2 YSYEKL. The CDR3 DNA reads TGCGCCAGCAGCCTTTCACCCGCGGCCACCTACGAGCAGTACTTC. Translated: CASSLSPAATYEQYF.

The J gene is TRBJ1-5, the V gene TRBV10-2; D remains unclear. From germline, CDR1 is WSHSY and CDR2 SAAADI. V lost 3 bases and J 0 bases, leaving 6 bases between the germline ends. This CDR3 spans 14 amino acids. The CDR3 here is CASSEYASNQPQHF. In DNA form, the CDR3 reads TGCGCCAGCAGTGAATATGCTAGCAATCAGCCCCAGCATTTT.

The chain couples TRBV5-6 to TRBJ1-4; D gene unclear. V lost 0 bases, J lost 8 bases, and 8 bases lay in between. The CDR3 loop spans 13 amino acids. Germline assignment: CDR1 SGHDT and CDR2 YYEEEE. The DNA of the CDR3 is TGTGCCAGCAGCTTGGGCTATGAGGAAAAACTGTTTTTT. Translated: CASSLGYEEKLFF. Supplemented by reference TRBV5-6 and TRBJ1-4, the full variable domain reads DAGVTQSPTHLIKTRGQQVTLRCSPKSGHDTVSWYQQALGQGPQFIFQYYEEEERQRGNFPDRFSGHQFPNYSSELNVNALLLGDSALYLCASSLGYEEKLFFGSGTQLSVL.

This clone was seen only once. This chain links TRBV29-1 with TRBJ2-7; D may be TRBD1 or TRBD2 (6 bases each). CDR3 length equals 14 residues. V was cut by 7 bases and J by 4 bases, with 20 bases left in between. The germline V gene has CDR1 SQVTM and CDR2 ANQGSEA. The CDR3 coding sequence is TGCAGCGCCCACGATCCGGGGGCCTCTTACGAGCAGTACTTC. Translating it yields CSAHDPGASYEQYF.

The chain has TRBV4-3 and TRBJ2-4; tentative D call: TRBD2 (5 bases). With 0 bases removed from V and 1 base from J, the gap between germline ends came to 13 bases. The germline gives CDR1 LGHNA, CDR2 YSLEER. The CDR3 is 17 residues long. The CDR3 sequence is CASSQDLDSEAKNIQYF. In DNA, the CDR3 is TGCGCCAGCAGCCAAGATCTTGATAGCGAGGCCAAAAACATTCAGTACTTC.

V usage is TRBV4-1 and J usage is TRBJ2-7; the D is unclear. The V and J ends lost 0 bases and 3 bases respectively, with 12 bases between them. The germline CDR1 and CDR2 sequences are MGHRA and YSYEKL. The CDR3 consists of 15 residues. The CDR3 sequence: CASSQDLGIYYEQYF. CDR3 sequence (DNA): TGCGCCAGCAGCCAAGATCTTGGGATTTACTACGAGCAGTACTTC.

The chain employs TRBV10-1 and TRBJ1-2; D is unclear. Germline CDR1 and CDR2: WNHNN and SYGVQD (reference sequence). Trimming took off 2 bases at V and 4 bases at J, with 20 bases between the two ends. The CDR3 length is 17 residues. The CDR3: CASSELDRREGCYGYTF. CDR3 nucleotide sequence: TGCGCCAGCAGTGAGCTGGATCGAAGGGAGGGATGCTATGGCTACACCTTC.

The rearrangement joins TRBV27 to TRBJ2-1; 8 bases line up with TRBD2. This CDR3 has 15 residues. CDR1 MNHEY and CDR2 SMNVEV come from the germline V gene (reference sequence). V was clipped by 2 bases and J by 0 bases; unmatched bases: 0. The CDR3 DNA follows: TGTGCCAGCAGTTTAGGGACTAGCTCCTACAATGAGCAGTTCTTC. This sequence encodes CASSLGTSSYNEQFF.

CDR3 nucleotide sequence: TGTGCCAGCAACTACCCCTGGCAGGGATCAAAGGAAGATACGCAGTATTTT. Protein: CASNYPWQGSKEDTQYF. This chain uses TRBV7-2 with TRBJ2-3; weak D call: TRBD1 (5 bases). Germline V gives CDR1 SGHTA, CDR2 FQGNSA. Trimming took 7 bases from V and 5 from J, leaving 25 bases between them. The CDR3 is made up of 17 amino acids.

The count of this clone is one. The chain is built from TRBV7-9 and TRBJ2-7; either TRBD1 or TRBD2 may supply D (6 bases each). The CDR3 consists of 15 residues. CDR1 SEHNR and CDR2 FQNEAQ come from the germline V gene (reference sequence). Deletions cut 4 bases from V and 3 bases from J, with 16 bases between. The CDR3 region is CASSSPGARDYEQYF. For the CDR3, the DNA is TGTGCCAGCAGCTCCCCGGGGGCCAGAGACTACGAGCAGTACTTC.

The gene calls are TRBV15 and TRBJ2-7; TRBD1 matches 9 bases. J gave up 3 bases and V 5 bases, and 2 bases lay outside the gene matches. Germline CDR1 is LNHNV and CDR2 is YYDKDF (reference sequence). The CDR3 runs 13 residues. The DNA for the CDR3 is TGTGCCACCAGCCAGGACAGGGGCTACGAGCAGTACTTC. This sequence encodes CATSQDRGYEQYF.

This chain uses TRBV27 with TRBJ2-7; 9 nucleotides line up with TRBD2. The V gene's germline CDR1 is MNHEY and CDR2 SMNVEV (reference sequence). The CDR3 has 15 residues. V shed 4 bases and J 2 bases; nucleotides not matched to a gene: 6. The CDR3 region is CASSYSGSPTYEQYF. CDR3 coding DNA: TGTGCCAGCAGTTATAGCGGGAGTCCCACCTACGAGCAGTACTTC.

The genes are TRBV10-3 and TRBJ1-1, with D perhaps TRBD1 (6 bases). The V end lost 2 bases, the J end lost 3 bases, and 10 bases lay between the germline ends. Germline CDR1 reads ENHRY; CDR2 reads SYGVKD. The CDR3 contains 14 residues. The CDR3 nucleotides are TGTGCCATCAGTGAGGCAGGGGAGGACACTGAAGCTTTCTTT. Residues: CAISEAGEDTEAFF.